Listed here are 20 T cell receptor beta chains from one sample, sequenced in a study of response to subunit inactivated influenza vaccine. MiXCR, applied by TCRdb to the RT-PCR reads, yields one record per CDR3 protein. This sample has around 200,000 distinct CDR3 sequences; around 9.2% occur once, and the top ten carry about a tenth. This material consisted of non-naive T cells sorted from PBMCs, taken on the day of vaccination. The receptor set was obtained from a man aged 45-65 years who received an inactivated influenza vaccine.

J is TRBJ2-7 and V is TRBV12-3 or TRBV12-4; D may be TRBD1 (5 bases). The CDR3 covers 13 residues. V was shortened by 3 bases and J by 5 bases, with 11 bases between the two germline ends. The CDR3 DNA sequence: TGTGCCAGCAGTTTGCAGGGCTTCCACGAGCAGTACTTC. Translated, it gives CASSLQGFHEQYF.

A note on this clonotype: Given a much more abundant clone one base away, this may be a read error. J is TRBJ1-4 and V is TRBV24-1; 8 bases match TRBD1. J lost 12 bases, V lost 3 bases, and 8 bases had no gene match. Germline values: CDR1 KGHDR, CDR2 SFDVKD. This CDR3 is built from 14 residues. The CDR3 DNA follows: TGTGCCACCAGTGATCCGGGACAGGCCGAAGAACTGTTTTTT. It is translated as CATSDPGQAEELFF.

This clonotype came up many times. J is TRBJ2-2 and V is TRBV4-3; 8 nucleotides line up with TRBD2. The germline CDR1 and CDR2 sequences are LGHNA and YSLEER. V shed 4 bases, J shed 6 bases, and the junction held 7 bases outside the gene matches. This CDR3 spans 15 amino acids. CDR3 DNA sequence: TGCGCCAGCAGCCGGCTAGCGGGCTCTGCCGGGGAGCTGTTTTTT. This translates into CASSRLAGSAGELFF.

This clonotype has at least ten counts. The J gene is TRBJ2-7, the V gene TRBV10-3, with D perhaps TRBD1 (6 bases). The V gene lost 4 bases and the J gene lost 3 bases, with 7 bases spanning the gap. The CDR3 contains 12 residues. Germline V gives CDR1 ENHRY, CDR2 SYGVKD. CDR3 bases: TGTGCCATCAGTGTACAGGGCTACGAGCAGTACTTC. Translated, it gives CAISVQGYEQYF.

This clonotype was counted at least ten times. The J gene is TRBJ2-1, the V gene TRBV7-2; D assignment may be TRBD1 or TRBD2 (5 bases each). The germline V and J ends were trimmed by 2 bases and 0 bases, with 11 bases remaining between them. The CDR3 length is 16 residues. Germline CDR1 is SGHTA and CDR2 is FQGNSA. CDR3 DNA sequence: TGTGCCAGCAGCTTACTGGGGGTTGGCTCCTACAATGAGCAGTTCTTC. As protein: CASSLLGVGSYNEQFF.

The gene calls are TRBV5-6 and TRBJ2-5; 8 bases map to TRBD1. Per the germline V gene, CDR1 is SGHDT and CDR2 is YYEEEE. This CDR3 comprises 15 residues. J was trimmed by 5 bases and V by 3 bases; bases with no gene match: 9. The CDR3 DNA follows: TGTGCCAGCAGCTCTCCAGGGGGCATAGGGGAGACCCAGTACTTC. Its protein product is CASSSPGGIGETQYF. Filled out from reference TRBV5-6 and TRBJ2-5, the complete variable domain reads DAGVTQSPTHLIKTRGQQVTLRCSPKSGHDTVSWYQQALGQGPQFIFQYYEEEERQRGNFPDRFSGHQFPNYSSELNVNALLLGDSALYLCASSSPGGIGETQYFGPGTRLLVL.

Here the CDR3 DNA reads TGTGCCAGCCGGGACAGGGGCCAAGAGACCCAGTACTTC. It specifies CASRDRGQETQYF. The rearrangement joins TRBV6-2 or TRBV6-3 to TRBJ2-5; 10 bases are shared with TRBD1. The CDR3 extends over 13 amino acids. CDR1 is MNHEY and CDR2 is SVGEGT in the germline V gene. V trimming: 8 bases; J trimming: 1 base; junction bases outside the gene matches: 1.

The genes are TRBV18 and TRBJ2-7, with TRBD1 matching 10 bases. The CDR3 runs to 14 residues. The germline CDR1 and CDR2 sequences are KGHSH and LQKENI. V shed 3 bases, J shed 3 bases, and the junction held 2 bases outside the gene matches. The CDR3, as DNA: TGTGCCAGCTCACCCGGGACAGGGGTCTACGAGCAGTACTTC. Translated, it gives CASSPGTGVYEQYF.

This clonotype was found a few times. J is TRBJ2-7 and V is TRBV6-1, with D possibly being TRBD1 or TRBD2 (5 bases each). The V and J ends lost 5 bases and 2 bases respectively, with 13 bases between them. Germline V gene sequence: CDR1 MNHNS, CDR2 SASEGT. The CDR3 extends over 14 amino acids. Here the CDR3 DNA reads TGTGCCAGCAGTCGATGGGACGGAACCTACGAGCAGTACTTC. Amino acids: CASSRWDGTYEQYF.

This clonotype turned up a few times. This chain joins TRBV5-1 and TRBJ1-1, with 7 bases that match TRBD1. The CDR3 is made up of 14 amino acids. The trim removed 4 bases at V and 0 bases at J, leaving 3 bases unmatched. The germline gives CDR1 SGHRS, CDR2 YFSETQ. The CDR3 DNA follows: TGCGCCAGCAGCCGGGACAGCATGAACACTGAAGCTTTCTTT. It translates to CASSRDSMNTEAFF.

This clonotype has at least ten counts. V gene TRBV7-8 combines with J gene TRBJ2-7; 10 bases match TRBD1. Germline trimming cut 4 bases from V and 4 bases from J; bases unmatched to any gene: 7. Germline V gives CDR1 SGHVS, CDR2 FQNEAQ. There are 15 residues in the CDR3. This CDR3 is CASSSYRDRGYEQYF. The CDR3 DNA sequence: TGTGCCAGCAGCTCCTACCGGGACAGGGGATACGAGCAGTACTTC.

V gene TRBV24-1 combines with J gene TRBJ2-7; 15 bases are shared with TRBD2. The CDR3 consists of 19 residues. Germline loops: CDR1 KGHDR, CDR2 SFDVKD. With V trimmed by 2 bases and J by 7 bases, 14 bases remained unmatched. The CDR3: CATSDSGTSGRRKGGEQYF. In DNA form, the CDR3 reads TGTGCCACCAGTGATTCCGGGACTAGCGGGAGGAGGAAAGGGGGTGAGCAGTACTTC.

Many counts were recorded for this clonotype. J is TRBJ2-1 and V is TRBV3-1; TRBD1 aligns across 7 bases. In germline, CDR1 is LGHDT, CDR2 YNNKEL (reference sequence). V lost 0 bases to trimming and J lost 8 bases; unmatched junction nucleotides: 7. The CDR3 length is 15 residues. The CDR3 spells CASSQDLGTADEQFF. The CDR3 DNA reads TGTGCCAGCAGCCAAGATTTGGGGACAGCGGATGAGCAGTTCTTC.

This clonotype was found many times. The V call is TRBV7-6, the J call TRBJ1-2; a possible D gene is TRBD1 (6 bases). Trimming took 0 bases from V and 8 from J, leaving 22 bases between them. Germline CDR1 SGHVS, CDR2 FNYEAQ. The CDR3 totals 17 residues. The CDR3 DNA reads as TGTGCCAGCAGCTTAGCGGAACAACAGGGTGGCATGAGCGGCTACACCTTC. Its protein is CASSLAEQQGGMSGYTF.

The V and J genes are TRBV12-3 or TRBV12-4 and TRBJ1-5, with 8 nucleotides matching TRBD1. The trim removed 3 bases at V and 4 bases at J, leaving 5 bases unmatched. The CDR3 is made up of 15 amino acids. The CDR3 spells CASSFVGDRNQPQHF. The CDR3 DNA sequence: TGTGCCAGCAGTTTCGTCGGGGACAGGAATCAGCCCCAGCATTTT.

The rearrangement uses TRBV28 and TRBJ1-2, with D perhaps TRBD1 (5 bases). The CDR3 sequence is 13 residues long. Trimming removed 5 bases at V and 10 bases at J, with 17 bases between. Germline V CDR1 and CDR2: MDHEN, SYDVKM. CDR3 residues: CASSPWDLFDYTF. In DNA, the CDR3 is TGTGCCAGCAGTCCCTGGGACCTTTTTGACTACACCTTC.

This clonotype has at least ten counts. This rearrangement joins TRBV11-2 to TRBJ2-4, with TRBD1 matching 8 bases. The CDR3 totals 17 residues. With 0 bases clipped from V and 7 bases from J, the junction kept 11 bases outside the gene matches. Germline V gene lookup returns CDR1 SGHAT and CDR2 FQNNGV. CDR3 amino acids: CASSLEGTGAPGNIQYF. In DNA, the CDR3 is TGTGCCAGCAGCTTAGAAGGGACAGGCGCCCCGGGCAACATTCAGTACTTC.

CDR3 DNA: TGCAGCGCCCGGGGCCCAAGGACAGGGGGTACAGATACGCAGTATTTT. It is translated as CSARGPRTGGTDTQYF. The gene calls are TRBV29-1 and TRBJ2-3, with TRBD1 matching 10 bases. Unmatched junction bases numbered 13, after V lost 7 bases and J lost 3 bases. Germline V gene sequence: CDR1 SQVTM, CDR2 ANQGSEA. This CDR3 has 16 residues.

V gene TRBV19 combines with J gene TRBJ2-6; D ambiguous. The CDR3 length is 16 residues. V gave up 0 bases and J gave up 0 bases, with 6 bases separating them. Germline CDR1 LNHDA, CDR2 SQIVND (reference sequence). As DNA, the CDR3 is TGTGCCAGTAGTATAGAAGGTTACTCTGGGGCCAACGTCCTGACTTTC. It specifies CASSIEGYSGANVLTF. The complete variable domain, with remaining parts taken from reference TRBV19 and TRBJ2-6, reads DGGITQSPKYLFRKEGQNVTLSCEQNLNHDAMYWYRQDPGQGLRLIYYSQIVNDFQKGDIAEGYSVSREKKESFPLTVTSAQKNPTAFYLCASSIEGYSGANVLTFGAGSRLTVL.

This clonotype was seen a few times. The chain couples TRBV2 to TRBJ1-2; TRBD1 matches at 9 bases. Germline V lookup: CDR1 SNHLY, CDR2 FYNNEI. Trimming cost V 6 bases and J 8 bases; bases outside gene matches: 13. The CDR3 has 15 amino acids. The CDR3 reads CASRPGQGVSGGYTF. In DNA form, the CDR3 reads TGTGCCAGCAGACCGGGACAGGGTGTCTCTGGCGGCTACACCTTC.